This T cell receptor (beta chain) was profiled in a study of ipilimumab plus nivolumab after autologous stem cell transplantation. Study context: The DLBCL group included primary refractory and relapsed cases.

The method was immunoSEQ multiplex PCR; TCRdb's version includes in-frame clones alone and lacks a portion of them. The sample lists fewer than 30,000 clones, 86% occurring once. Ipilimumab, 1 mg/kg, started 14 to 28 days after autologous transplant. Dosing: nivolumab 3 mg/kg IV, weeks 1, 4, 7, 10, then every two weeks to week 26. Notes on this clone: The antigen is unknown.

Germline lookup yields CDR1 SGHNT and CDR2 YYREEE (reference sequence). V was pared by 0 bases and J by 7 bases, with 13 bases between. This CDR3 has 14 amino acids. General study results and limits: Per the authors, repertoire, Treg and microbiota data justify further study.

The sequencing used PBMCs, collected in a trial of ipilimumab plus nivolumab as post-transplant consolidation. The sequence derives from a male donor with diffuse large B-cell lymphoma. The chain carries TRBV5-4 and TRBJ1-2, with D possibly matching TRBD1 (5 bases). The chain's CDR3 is CASSLVGPGSGYTF. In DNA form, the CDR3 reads TGTGCCAGCAGCTTGGTAGGGCCAGGGAGTGGCTACACCTTC.